This T cell receptor (beta chain) was recorded in a study of T cell changes during pregnancy in multiple sclerosis. Here immunoSEQ multiplex PCR was the method, and the copy in TCRdb shows in-frame clones only, minus some. Of around 42,000 clones listed, 91% are singletons. The V gene lost 6 bases and the J gene lost 0 bases, with 20 bases spanning the gap. This CDR3 contains 17 residues. Germline-derived CDR1 and CDR2 are MDHEN and SYDVKM. The sample holds a few counts of this clone. The sample was CD4+ T cells from peripheral blood mononuclear cells, taken in the second trimester of pregnancy. The TCR sequence derives from a female donor in good health, enrolled as a control in a pregnancy study. This rearrangement joins TRBV28 to TRBJ1-1; D may be TRBD1 (6 bases). CDR3 coding DNA: TGTGCCAGCAGAGGGTGGAGTGGACAGACCATGAACACTGAAGCTTTCTTT. This translates into CASRGWSGQTMNTEAFF.